The 20 T cell receptor beta chains presented below share a single source sample, sequenced in a study of blood T cell repertoires in COVID-19. Here immunoSEQ multiplex PCR was the method, and the copy in TCRdb shows in-frame clones only, minus some. The repertoire consists of roughly 140,000 clones, with 80% to 90% occurring once and the leading ten covering about 1.7%. The source material was peripheral blood. These receptors all come from a woman between 45 and 65 years old with acute or convalescent COVID-19.

CDR3 amino acids: CASSLTDRLALSSYNEQFF. The DNA of the CDR3 is TGTGCCAGCAGCTTAACGGACAGGCTAGCGTTAAGCTCCTACAATGAGCAGTTCTTC. The chain has TRBV5-5 and TRBJ2-1, with D possibly matching TRBD1 (7 bases). This CDR3 spans 19 amino acids. Germline lookup yields CDR1 SGHKS and CDR2 YYEKEE (reference sequence). V lost 2 bases to trimming and J lost 0 bases, with 21 bases between them.

The V and J genes are TRBV11-2 and TRBJ2-7; 7 bases line up with TRBD2. CDR3 length equals 15 residues. The J segment lost 2 bases and the V segment lost 5 bases, leaving 9 bases of the junction unmatched. Germline assignment: CDR1 SGHAT and CDR2 FQNNGV. The CDR3 DNA sequence: TGTGCCAGCAGCACCAGCGGGATTCGGGCCTACGAGCAGTACTTC. Amino acid sequence: CASSTSGIRAYEQYF.

The chain employs TRBV5-1 and TRBJ1-3, with D possibly being TRBD1 (6 bases). CDR1 is SGHRS and CDR2 is YFSETQ in the germline V gene. Trimming pared 4 bases from V and 0 bases from J, leaving 14 bases between. The CDR3 consists of 16 residues. The CDR3 DNA is TGCGCCAGCAGCCCGGTACAGGGTTCCTCTGGAAACACCATATATTTT. It encodes CASSPVQGSSGNTIYF.

This chain connects TRBV9 to TRBJ1-3; TRBD1 might be the D (6 bases). Germline V gene sequence: CDR1 SGDLS, CDR2 YYNGEE. V dropped 3 bases and J dropped 0 bases, with 13 bases sitting between them. The CDR3 totals 16 residues. CDR3 in DNA: TGTGCCAGCAGCGGCACAACAGGGACCTCTGGAAACACCATATATTTT. Amino acid sequence: CASSGTTGTSGNTIYF.

The CDR3 region is CASSLQETQYF. CDR3 nucleotides: TGTGCCAGCAGCCTCCAAGAGACCCAGTACTTC. V is TRBV28 and J is TRBJ2-5; D is undetermined. Germline V lookup: CDR1 MDHEN, CDR2 SYDVKM. V was shortened by 6 bases and J by 1 base, with 3 bases between the two germline ends. The CDR3 has 11 residues. The entire variable domain, with the rest obtained from reference TRBV28 and TRBJ2-5, is as follows: DVKVTQSSRYLVKRTGEKVFLECVQDMDHENMFWYRQDPGLGLRLIYFSYDVKMKEKGDIPEGYSVSREKKERFSLILESASTNQTSMYLCASSLQETQYFGPGTRLLVL.

J is TRBJ1-4 and V is TRBV19; the D gene is possibly TRBD1 (5 bases). V was trimmed by 3 bases and J by 7 bases, leaving 12 bases between them. Germline V CDR1 and CDR2: LNHDA, SQIVND (reference sequence). The CDR3 extends over 14 amino acids. The DNA for the CDR3 is TGTGCCAGTAGTATCGCTGGGGCTGTTGAAAAACTGTTTTTT. It is translated as CASSIAGAVEKLFF. Using reference TRBV19 and TRBJ1-4 for the parts outside the CDR3, the full variable domain is DGGITQSPKYLFRKEGQNVTLSCEQNLNHDAMYWYRQDPGQGLRLIYYSQIVNDFQKGDIAEGYSVSREKKESFPLTVTSAQKNPTAFYLCASSIAGAVEKLFFGSGTQLSVL.

V is TRBV10-1 and J is TRBJ2-2; 8 positions match TRBD1. The germline V gene has CDR1 WNHNN and CDR2 SYGVQD (reference sequence). Germline trimming cut 9 bases from V and 3 bases from J; bases unmatched to any gene: 6. This CDR3 contains 14 residues. The DNA for the CDR3 is TGCGCCAGTTCGGACAGGGCCTACACCGGGGAGCTGTTTTTT. This codes for CASSDRAYTGELFF.

In regard to this clone: One junction end does not reproduce the germline sequence, and a read error may be involved. The chain joins TRBV6-1 to TRBJ2-5; D uncertain. This CDR3 is built from 13 residues. Germline-derived CDR1 and CDR2 are MNHNS and SASEGT. CDR3 region: CASSEVQVETQYF. CDR3 DNA: TGTGCCAGTAGTGAGGTCCAGGTAGAGACCCAGTACTTC.

The CDR3 here is CASSLKAGAPRGEQYF. As DNA, the CDR3 is TGTGCCAGCAGCCTAAAAGCGGGAGCCCCCCGGGGGGAGCAGTACTTC. The chain carries TRBV14 and TRBJ2-7; 8 positions match TRBD2. The junction had 15 bases not matched to a gene; V was cut back by 4 bases and J by 7 bases. The CDR3 is 16 amino acids. Germline V gene sequence: CDR1 SGHDN, CDR2 FVKESK. The whole variable domain, filled in from reference TRBV14 and TRBJ2-7, reads EAGVTQFPSHSVIEKGQTVTLRCDPISGHDNLYWYRRVMGKEIKFLLHFVKESKQDESGMPNNRFLAERTGGTYSTLKVQPAELEDSGVYFCASSLKAGAPRGEQYFGPGTRLTVT.

The chain links TRBV11-2 to TRBJ1-2; D is perhaps TRBD1 (6 bases). The V end lost 10 bases, the J end lost 0 bases, and 18 bases lay between the germline ends. This CDR3 has 15 amino acids. Germline V gene data show CDR1 as SGHAT and CDR2 as FQNNGV. CDR3 sequence (DNA): TGTGCCACCCAGGGACAACAGTACCCTAACTATGGCTACACCTTC. Protein: CATQGQQYPNYGYTF.

The rearrangement uses TRBV5-4 and TRBJ2-4; 8 positions agree with TRBD1. This CDR3 has 18 amino acids. V lost 0 bases, J lost 0 bases, and 8 bases stayed unmatched. The germline V gene encodes CDR1 SGHNT and CDR2 YYREEE (reference sequence). In DNA form, the CDR3 reads TGTGCCAGCAGCTTGGTGGCGGCAGGGGGCTTAGCCAAAAACATTCAGTACTTC. Its translation: CASSLVAAGGLAKNIQYF.

This sequence joins TRBV4-1 and TRBJ1-1; D is unresolved. Germline CDR1 and CDR2: MGHRA and YSYEKL. The CDR3 is 14 amino acids. The V end lost 0 bases, the J end lost 0 bases, and 5 bases lay between the germline ends. The CDR3 reads CASSQDILNTEAFF. The CDR3 nucleotides read TGCGCCAGCAGCCAAGATATCCTGAACACTGAAGCTTTCTTT.

The rearrangement links TRBV29-1 to TRBJ1-2; D not certain. Per the germline V gene, CDR1 is SQVTM and CDR2 is ANQGSEA. This CDR3 spans 14 amino acids. The V gene lost 2 bases and the J gene lost 3 bases, with 13 bases spanning the gap. CDR3 amino acids: CSVESAGLYYGYTF. CDR3 DNA sequence: TGCAGCGTTGAATCGGCAGGCCTTTACTATGGCTACACCTTC.

The V call is TRBV7-9, the J call TRBJ2-6, with D possibly matching TRBD2 (6 bases). Germline V gives CDR1 SEHNR, CDR2 FQNEAQ (reference sequence). V lost 5 bases, J lost 3 bases, and 14 bases lay in between. This CDR3 is built from 16 residues. CDR3 region: CASSQRGLRGANVLTF. Here the CDR3 DNA reads TGTGCCAGCAGCCAACGGGGGTTACGTGGGGCCAACGTCCTGACTTTC.

This rearrangement joins TRBV7-9 to TRBJ1-1; D might be TRBD1 (5 bases). Germline V gene sequence: CDR1 SEHNR, CDR2 FQNEAQ (reference sequence). V lost 5 bases and J lost 1, with 11 bases in between. The CDR3 is 14 amino acids. This chain's CDR3 is CASSPETENTEAFF. For the CDR3, the DNA is TGTGCCAGCAGCCCGGAGACAGAGAACACTGAAGCTTTCTTT.

This chain uses TRBV27 with TRBJ2-1; tentative D call: TRBD1 (6 bases). Between the trimmed V and J ends, which lost 8 bases and 7 bases, there was a span of 15 bases. This CDR3 has 13 residues. The V gene's germline CDR1 is MNHEY and CDR2 SMNVEV (reference sequence). In nucleotides, the CDR3 is TGTGCCAGCCGCAACAGGGCGAAGAATGAGCAGTTCTTC. Its protein is CASRNRAKNEQFF.

The J gene is TRBJ2-7, the V gene TRBV18; 9 bases map to TRBD1. Per the germline V gene, CDR1 is KGHSH and CDR2 is LQKENI. The CDR3 has 19 residues. J lost 0 bases, V lost 1 base, and 13 bases had no gene match. This CDR3 is CASSPQVAFDRGISYEQYF. The DNA for the CDR3 is TGTGCCAGCTCACCACAAGTCGCGTTCGACAGGGGGATCTCCTACGAGCAGTACTTC.

The chain carries TRBV27 and TRBJ2-7, with TRBD1 matching over 9 bases. Germline V gene lookup returns CDR1 MNHEY and CDR2 SMNVEV (reference sequence). J gave up 1 base and V 5 bases, and 3 bases lay outside the gene matches. This CDR3 region has 14 residues. The CDR3 DNA reads TGTGCCAGCAGTAAAGGACAGGGGTCCTACGAGCAGTACTTC. Translating it yields CASSKGQGSYEQYF.

V usage is TRBV11-2 and J usage is TRBJ1-4; D remains unclear. The CDR3 covers 13 residues. Germline V gene lookup returns CDR1 SGHAT and CDR2 FQNNGV. The ends were cut back, 3 bases at V and 4 bases at J, with 6 bases in the middle. The CDR3 DNA is TGTGCCAGCAGCTTCGCCGGTAATGAAAAACTGTTTTTT. It translates to CASSFAGNEKLFF.

This clone showed up just once. The chain links TRBV28 to TRBJ2-7, with D tentatively TRBD1 (7 bases). V was cut by 6 bases and J by 5 bases, with 20 bases left in between. Germline CDR1 MDHEN, CDR2 SYDVKM. The CDR3 totals 15 residues. CDR3 DNA sequence: TGTGCCAGCAGCCCGGTGGGGCAGGGGGGCCACGAGCAGTACTTC. Residues: CASSPVGQGGHEQYF.